These T cell receptor beta chains were read from a single sample in a study of blood T cell repertoires in COVID-19. Repertoires were generated with immunoSEQ multiplex PCR, while TCRdb's copy carries only in-frame clones and drops some. The repertoire holds about 180,000 clones, with 75% to 85% as singletons. The sample taken for sequencing was peripheral blood. These receptors originate from a human donor in a cohort sampled during active COVID-19. Each CDR3 is given with its conserved first and last residue. The D gene is left open where the match is weak. Rows give clone size only sometimes, using once, few, many, or a class for an expanded clone.

cdr3_nt	cdr3_aa	j_call	d_call	v_call	clone_size
TGTGCCAGCAGCCAAGATTCGAGGGTGAGGAGTGGCTACACCTTC	CASSQDSRVRSGYTF	TRBJ1-2	NA	TRBV3-1/TRBV3-2	NA
TGTGCCATCAGCAAGGACAGGGTATCCGGAAACACCATATATTTT	CAISKDRVSGNTIYF	TRBJ1-3	TRBD1	TRBV10-3	NA
TGTGCCAGCAGCTTGGGAGGGCAGGAAGTGGGGACCCAGTACTTC	CASSLGGQEVGTQYF	TRBJ2-5	NA	TRBV5-5	NA
TGTGCCAGCAGCCAGGGACAGCTTACGAATCAGCCCCAGCATTTT	CASSQGQLTNQPQHF	TRBJ1-5	TRBD1	TRBV7-9	NA
TGCAGCGTTGGGCAGGGGAAAGGTGAAAAACTGTTTTTT	CSVGQGKGEKLFF	TRBJ1-4	NA	TRBV29-1	once
TGTGCCAGCAGCGAGAGGGCGAACACTGAAGCTTTCTTT	CASSERANTEAFF	TRBJ1-1	NA	TRBV7-9	NA
TGTGCCAGCAGCCCGTCTCCCTCCTACGAGCAGTACTTC	CASSPSPSYEQYF	TRBJ2-7	NA	TRBV7-9	NA
TGTGCCAGCAGCCAAGGGACTAGCGGGCGAAGCTCCTACGAGCAGTACTTC	CASSQGTSGRSSYEQYF	TRBJ2-7	TRBD2	TRBV3-1/TRBV3-2	NA
TGTGCCAACAGGGAAGGGACTAGCGCAGCCTACGAGCAGTACTTC	CANREGTSAAYEQYF	TRBJ2-7	TRBD2	TRBV28	NA
TGTGCCAGCAGCTACACCGGGACAGGGGGGGGTCAGCCCCAGCATTTT	CASSYTGTGGGQPQHF	TRBJ1-5	TRBD1	TRBV7-2	NA
TGTGCCAGCAGCCCCACAGGGGGATACGAGCAGTACTTC	CASSPTGGYEQYF	TRBJ2-7	TRBD1	TRBV7-2	few
TGTGCCAGCAGCGTAGGGCAGTCTGGGGCCAACGTCCTGACTTTC	CASSVGQSGANVLTF	TRBJ2-6	NA	TRBV9	NA
TGCGCCAGCAGCCCGAGCGGGAGGGACACCGGGGAGCTGTTTTTT	CASSPSGRDTGELFF	TRBJ2-2	TRBD2	TRBV5-1	NA
TGTGCCAGCAGTTACGCGGGGGGTACCGGGGAGCTGTTTTTT	CASSYAGGTGELFF	TRBJ2-2	TRBD2	TRBV6-5	NA
TGTGCCAGTAGTATGAGCGGGAGCTCCTACGAGCAGTACTTC	CASSMSGSSYEQYF	TRBJ2-7	TRBD2	TRBV19	few
TGTGCCAGCAGCGGAACAGGGGGCGCAGGGACTTGGGCCAACGTCCTGACTTTC	CASSGTGGAGTWANVLTF	TRBJ2-6	TRBD1	TRBV9	NA
TGTGCCAGCTCACCATTAATTGAAGCTCACAACACTGAAGCTTTCTTT	CASSPLIEAHNTEAFF	TRBJ1-1	NA	TRBV18	NA
TGTGCCAGCAGCTCGACTAGCGGGAGGTCCTACGAGCAGTACTTC	CASSSTSGRSYEQYF	TRBJ2-7	TRBD2	TRBV5-4	NA
TGTGCCAGCAGTTACACTAGCGGCTCCTACGAGCAGTACTTC	CASSYTSGSYEQYF	TRBJ2-7	TRBD2	TRBV6-2/TRBV6-3	many
TGTGCCAGCAGCTTAGTCGGAGGATATGGCTACACCTTC	CASSLVGGYGYTF	TRBJ1-2	NA	TRBV7-2	few
TGTGCCAGCAGCCAAGCCCCCGGGACACCCACACAAAAACTGTTTTTT	CASSQAPGTPTQKLFF	TRBJ1-4	NA	TRBV3-1/TRBV3-2	NA
TGTGCCATCAGTGAGGGGCAGGGTAATCAGCCCCAGCATTTT	CAISEGQGNQPQHF	TRBJ1-5	NA	TRBV10-3	NA
TGTGCCAGCACCCATAGCGGGAGTGTATTGTATGAGCAGTTCTTC	CASTHSGSVLYEQFF	TRBJ2-1	TRBD2	TRBV11-2	NA
TGTGCCAGCAGCGTAGAGGGCGGGAGGGCCGCCTACGAGCAGTACTTC	CASSVEGGRAAYEQYF	TRBJ2-7	TRBD2	TRBV9	NA
TGTGCCAGCAGGACTTCTCTCTCTGGTTCACCCCTCCACTTT	CASRTSLSGSPLHF	TRBJ1-6	NA	TRBV6-5	NA
TGCGCCAGCAGCCAAGACGGGGGGGACGGCAATCAGCCCCAGCATTTT	CASSQDGGDGNQPQHF	TRBJ1-5	NA	TRBV4-1	NA
TGCGCCAGCAGCCAACCCCTTCTGGACAGCTATGGCTACACCTTC	CASSQPLLDSYGYTF	TRBJ1-2	NA	TRBV4-1	NA
TGTGCCAGCAGAGGAGACTCCTATAATTCACCCCTCCACTTT	CASRGDSYNSPLHF	TRBJ1-6	NA	TRBV6-5	few
TGTGCCAGCAGCCCCGGGACTAGCGGGGGGGGGCAGTACTTC	CASSPGTSGGGQYF	TRBJ2-7	TRBD2	TRBV9	NA
TGTGCCAGCAGCCCCCCGTCCGGCGGGGAGCTGTTTTTT	CASSPPSGGELFF	TRBJ2-2	NA	TRBV9	NA
TGTGCCAGCAGCCAGGGCCTCCAGGGCTCCGAGCAGTACTTC	CASSQGLQGSEQYF	TRBJ2-7	NA	TRBV14	NA
TGCGCCAGCAACGACGGCTCGGGTACCGGGGAGCTGTTTTTT	CASNDGSGTGELFF	TRBJ2-2	NA	TRBV10-1	few
TGTGCCAGCAGCTCGGACAGGGGAGGATATGGCTACACCTTC	CASSSDRGGYGYTF	TRBJ1-2	TRBD1	TRBV7-9	few
TGTGCCAGCAGTTCTCTAGTTGAGCAGTTCTTC	CASSSLVEQFF	TRBJ2-1	NA	TRBV6-2/TRBV6-3	NA
TGTGCCAGCAGTGACGGGGGTATAGCGGGCTACGAGCAGTACTTC	CASSDGGIAGYEQYF	TRBJ2-7	TRBD2	TRBV2	NA
TGCGCCAGCAGCGCGACAGGGGTCTACGAGCAGTACTTC	CASSATGVYEQYF	TRBJ2-7	TRBD1	TRBV5-1	NA
TGTGCCAGCAGGCGAGGGGGATATAATGAAAAACTGTTTTTT	CASRRGGYNEKLFF	TRBJ1-4	NA	TRBV7-2	NA
TGTGCCAGTAGTATAGGACAAGCAACTAATGAAAAACTGTTTTTT	CASSIGQATNEKLFF	TRBJ1-4	NA	TRBV19	NA
TGTGCCAGCAGCTTGGTCGGAGGCTACGAGCAGTACTTC	CASSLVGGYEQYF	TRBJ2-7	NA	TRBV5-4	few
TGTGCCAGCAGCCCGGACAGGGGAGGATATGGCTACACCTTC	CASSPDRGGYGYTF	TRBJ1-2	TRBD1	TRBV7-3	NA
TGTGCCAGCAGCAAAGCGACAGCGAACACTGAAGCTTTCTTT	CASSKATANTEAFF	TRBJ1-1	NA	TRBV3-1/TRBV3-2	NA
TGTGCCAGCAGCGGGGGGACAGGGTACGAGCAGTACTTC	CASSGGTGYEQYF	TRBJ2-7	TRBD1	TRBV9	NA
TGCAGCGTTGAAGGGCTCATGAACACTGAAGCTTTCTTT	CSVEGLMNTEAFF	TRBJ1-1	NA	TRBV29-1	few
TGCGCCAGCAGCCAAGATGGGACAGGGGGCTACGAGCAGTACTTC	CASSQDGTGGYEQYF	TRBJ2-7	TRBD1	TRBV4-3	once
TGTGCCAGCAGTTACTCGGGACTAGCCCAAGAGACCCAGTACTTC	CASSYSGLAQETQYF	TRBJ2-5	TRBD2	TRBV6-5	NA
TGTGCCAGCAGCTTAGCGTGGGCAGTTGGCGCTAATGAAAAACTGTTTTTT	CASSLAWAVGANEKLFF	TRBJ1-4	NA	TRBV7-2	NA
TGCGCCAGCAGGCGACAGGGGGCGGAAGAAGAAAAACTGTTTTTT	CASRRQGAEEEKLFF	TRBJ1-4	TRBD1	TRBV4-1	NA
TGCGCCAGCAGTGTCGGTAGCATCACAACCTTC	CASSVGSITTF	TRBJ1-2	NA	TRBV10-2	NA
TGTGCCAGCACTCGGGACAGTGGCTACGAGCAGTACTTC	CASTRDSGYEQYF	TRBJ2-7	TRBD1	TRBV12-3/TRBV12-4	NA
TGTGCCAGCCATAAACAGGGGGCCAACCAGCCCCAGCATTTT	CASHKQGANQPQHF	TRBJ1-5	TRBD1	TRBV28	NA
TGCGCCAGCAGCGAACAGATCCCAGGCTCTGGGGCCAACGTCCTGACTTTC	CASSEQIPGSGANVLTF	TRBJ2-6	NA	TRBV4-3	once
TGTGCCAGCAGCGGATCGGGGGAGTACCAGTACGAGCAGTACTTC	CASSGSGEYQYEQYF	TRBJ2-7	NA	TRBV13	NA